This TCR beta chain was sequenced during a study of cytomegalovirus exposure and HLA in healthy donors. This CDR3 comprises 14 residues. The germline V and J ends were trimmed by 3 bases and 1 base, with 8 bases remaining between them. Germline loops: CDR1 KGHSH, CDR2 LQKENI. Findings and caveats of the study: The authors enumerated some 160 TCR beta chains as linked to cytomegalovirus. Rarity characterized most TCR sequences, yet some public TCRs appeared in many donors. Under in vitro conditions, a few CMV-associated chains were confirmed as specific for CMV antigens.

This clone was picked up one time. Antigen specificity is unknown. Sequencing was performed with immunoSEQ multiplex PCR; in TCRdb, only in-frame clones are kept and a portion is missing. The sample holds approximately 160,000 clones, approximately 88% seen once. The chain recombines TRBV18 with TRBJ2-3, with D perhaps matching TRBD2 (5 bases). The sequenced material came from PBMCs. The origin of this receptor is a woman aged 18-29 years in good health and CMV-seropositive. CDR3 in DNA: TGTGCCAGCTCACCGCCCGGGGGCACAGATACGCAGTATTTT. Translating gives CASSPPGGTDTQYF.